The 11 T cell receptor beta chains reported below all come from one sample, sequenced in a study of OX40 agonist ivuxolimab in advanced cancers. Some clones are missing from TCRdb's copy, which holds only in-frame ones; the method was immunoSEQ multiplex PCR. The repertoire holds 40,000 to 60,000 clones, with about 81% as singletons. The sample in question was CD4+ or CD8+ T cells sorted from blood, obtained in a trial of the OX40 agonist ivuxolimab. These receptors were taken from an adult with an advanced solid tumor such as melanoma, head and neck, liver or kidney cancer.

This chain links TRBV6-4 with TRBJ1-5; a weak D match, TRBD1 (6 bases). The V end was cut by 5 bases, the J end by 5 bases, with 16 bases between. This CDR3 region has 15 residues. Per the germline V gene, CDR1 is MRHNA and CDR2 is SNTAGT. As DNA, the CDR3 is TGTGCCAGCAGTTTCGGGGGGCAGGGTGATCAGCCCCAGCATTTT. Amino acids: CASSFGGQGDQPQHF.

The chain combines TRBV4-2 with TRBJ2-3, with D possibly being TRBD1 or TRBD2 (5 bases each). The length of the CDR3 is 19 residues. Trimming removed 2 bases from V and 4 bases from J, with 25 bases in between. The germline V gene has CDR1 LGHNA and CDR2 YNFKEQ. The DNA for the CDR3 is TGTGCCAGCAGCCAATTCGCGCTAAGTGGGGGAGCGCCAGCAGATACGCAGTATTTT. Amino acid sequence: CASSQFALSGGAPADTQYF.

The V and J genes are TRBV19 and TRBJ2-1; 10 bases are shared with TRBD2. This CDR3 spans 16 amino acids. The germline V gene has CDR1 LNHDA and CDR2 SQIVND (reference sequence). V lost 11 bases and J lost 0; bases outside the gene matches: 10. CDR3 nucleotides: TGTGCCGTACAATGGGCTAGCGGGAGCTCCTACAATGAGCAGTTCTTC. Amino acid sequence: CAVQWASGSSYNEQFF.

The chain employs TRBV2 and TRBJ2-5; a weak D match, TRBD2 (6 bases). CDR1 SNHLY and CDR2 FYNNEI come from the germline V gene. V lost 4 bases and J 5 bases, leaving 17 bases between the germline ends. CDR3 size: 15 residues. The CDR3 here is CASSGASAAGETQYF. The CDR3 region has the DNA TGTGCCAGCAGTGGAGCCTCCGCGGCGGGGGAGACCCAGTACTTC.

This chain joins TRBV7-8 and TRBJ2-3; 12 bases line up with TRBD2. CDR3 length: 15 amino acids. Germline CDR1 SGHVS, CDR2 FQNEAQ. Trimming removed 4 bases from V and 4 bases from J; junction bases left unmatched: 3. CDR3 region: CASSSTSGSADTQYF. CDR3 in DNA: TGTGCCAGCAGCTCGACTAGCGGGAGCGCAGATACGCAGTATTTT.

Only one count was recorded for this clone. The genes are TRBV5-4 and TRBJ2-3; D remains unclear. The CDR3 contains 13 residues. In germline, CDR1 is SGHNT, CDR2 YYREEE (reference sequence). V gave up 0 bases and J gave up 1 base, with 3 bases separating them. DNA for the CDR3: TGTGCCAGCAGCTTGGTGGGCACAGATACGCAGTATTTT. Amino acids: CASSLVGTDTQYF.

This rearrangement joins TRBV5-1 to TRBJ2-6, with D tentatively TRBD1 or TRBD2 (5 bases each). Per the germline V gene, CDR1 is SGHRS and CDR2 is YFSETQ. V lost 3 bases and J 0 bases, leaving 13 bases between the germline ends. This CDR3 has 17 amino acids. CDR3 nucleotide sequence: TGCGCCAGCAGCTGGGACGGATACCACTCTGGGGCCAACGTCCTGACTTTC. As protein: CASSWDGYHSGANVLTF. The full variable domain, with the rest looked up from reference TRBV5-1 and TRBJ2-6, is KAGVTQTPRYLIKTRGQQVTLSCSPISGHRSVSWYQQTPGQGLQFLFEYFSETQRNKGNFPGRFSGRQFSNSRSEMNVSTLELGDSALYLCASSWDGYHSGANVLTFGAGSRLTVL.

The chain combines TRBV4-1 with TRBJ1-5; TRBD1 might be the D (5 bases). The V end was cut by 1 base, the J end by 1 base, with 14 bases between. Germline lookup yields CDR1 MGHRA and CDR2 YSYEKL. The CDR3 runs to 17 residues. DNA for the CDR3: TGCGCCAGCAGCCAAGCGCTGGGGGTTTGGAGCAATCAGCCCCAGCATTTT. This sequence encodes CASSQALGVWSNQPQHF.

This clone qualifies as medium-sized. This chain uses TRBV4-3 with TRBJ2-7; 8 bases are shared with TRBD1. V gave up 0 bases and J gave up 9 bases; unmatched junction bases: 10. Germline V gene data show CDR1 as LGHNA and CDR2 as YSLEER. The CDR3 sequence is 15 residues long. CDR3 residues: CASSQDFLAGGRQYF. The CDR3 region has the DNA TGCGCCAGCAGCCAAGATTTTTTGGCAGGGGGCAGGCAGTACTTC.

In this sample, this clone turned up once. V usage is TRBV5-1 and J usage is TRBJ1-2, with 7 bases lining up with TRBD1. CDR1 is SGHRS, CDR2 YFSETQ, per germline. V shed 4 bases and J 1 base; nucleotides not matched to a gene: 4. The CDR3 consists of 14 residues. CDR3 region: CASSPGTVNYGYTF. The CDR3 region has the DNA TGCGCCAGCAGCCCTGGGACAGTTAACTATGGCTACACCTTC.

CDR3 region: CASSLGLLYEQYF. CDR3 bases: TGTGCCAGCAGCTTGGGACTCCTTTACGAGCAGTACTTC. The gene calls are TRBV11-2 and TRBJ2-7; D possibly corresponds to TRBD2 (6 bases). The CDR3 is made up of 13 amino acids. The V end was cut by 3 bases, the J end by 4 bases, with 10 bases between. The germline V gene encodes CDR1 SGHAT and CDR2 FQNNGV.